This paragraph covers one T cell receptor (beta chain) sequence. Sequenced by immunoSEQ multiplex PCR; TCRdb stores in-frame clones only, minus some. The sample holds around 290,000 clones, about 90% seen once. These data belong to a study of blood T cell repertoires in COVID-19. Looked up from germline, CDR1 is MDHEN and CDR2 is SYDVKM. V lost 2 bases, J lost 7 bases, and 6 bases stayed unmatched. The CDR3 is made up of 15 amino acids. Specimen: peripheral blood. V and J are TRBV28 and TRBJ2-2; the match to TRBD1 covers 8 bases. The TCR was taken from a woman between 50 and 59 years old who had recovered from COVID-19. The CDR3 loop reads CASSLPRGQDGELFF. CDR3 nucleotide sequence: TGTGCCAGCAGTTTACCCAGGGGACAGGACGGGGAGCTGTTTTTT.